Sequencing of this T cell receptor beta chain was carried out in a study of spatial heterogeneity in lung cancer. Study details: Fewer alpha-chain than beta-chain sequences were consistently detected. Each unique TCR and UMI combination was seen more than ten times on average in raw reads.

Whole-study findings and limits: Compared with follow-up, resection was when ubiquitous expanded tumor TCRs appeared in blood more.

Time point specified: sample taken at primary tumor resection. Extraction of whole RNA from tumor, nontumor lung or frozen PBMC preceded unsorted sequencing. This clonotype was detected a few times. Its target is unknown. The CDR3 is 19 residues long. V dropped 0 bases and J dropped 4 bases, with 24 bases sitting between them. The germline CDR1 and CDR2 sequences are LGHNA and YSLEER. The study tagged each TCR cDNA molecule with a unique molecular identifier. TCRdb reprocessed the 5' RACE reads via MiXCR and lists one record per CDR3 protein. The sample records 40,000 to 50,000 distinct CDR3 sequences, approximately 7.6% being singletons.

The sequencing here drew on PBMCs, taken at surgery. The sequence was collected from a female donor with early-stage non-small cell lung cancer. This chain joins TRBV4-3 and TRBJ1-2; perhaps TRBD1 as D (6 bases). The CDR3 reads CASSQDRSGFGGRIYGYTF. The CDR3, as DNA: TGCGCCAGCAGCCAAGATCGTTCGGGTTTCGGGGGCAGAATCTATGGCTACACCTTC.